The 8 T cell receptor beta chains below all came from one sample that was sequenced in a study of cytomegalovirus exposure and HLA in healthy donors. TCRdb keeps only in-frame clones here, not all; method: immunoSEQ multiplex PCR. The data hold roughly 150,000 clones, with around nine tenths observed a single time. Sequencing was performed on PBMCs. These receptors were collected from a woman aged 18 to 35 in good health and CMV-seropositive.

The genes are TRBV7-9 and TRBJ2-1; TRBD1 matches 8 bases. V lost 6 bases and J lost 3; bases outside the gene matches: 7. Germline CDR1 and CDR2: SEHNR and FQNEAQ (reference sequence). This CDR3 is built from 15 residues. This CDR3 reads CASSQRQGLYNEQFF. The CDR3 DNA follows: TGTGCCAGCAGTCAACGACAGGGGCTCTACAATGAGCAGTTCTTC.

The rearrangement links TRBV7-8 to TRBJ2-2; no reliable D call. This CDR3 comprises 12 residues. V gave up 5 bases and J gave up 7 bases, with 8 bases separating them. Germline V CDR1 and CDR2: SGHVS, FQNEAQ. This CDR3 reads CASSLSGGELFF. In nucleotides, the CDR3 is TGTGCCAGCAGCCTGTCAGGCGGGGAGCTGTTTTTT.

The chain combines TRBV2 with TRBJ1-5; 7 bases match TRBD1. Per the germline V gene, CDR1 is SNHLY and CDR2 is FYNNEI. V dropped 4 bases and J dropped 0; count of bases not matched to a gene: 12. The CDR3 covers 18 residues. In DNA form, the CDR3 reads TGTGCCAGCAGTGTCGAGACAGGGCACGTCAGTAGCAATCAGCCCCAGCATTTT. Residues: CASSVETGHVSSNQPQHF.

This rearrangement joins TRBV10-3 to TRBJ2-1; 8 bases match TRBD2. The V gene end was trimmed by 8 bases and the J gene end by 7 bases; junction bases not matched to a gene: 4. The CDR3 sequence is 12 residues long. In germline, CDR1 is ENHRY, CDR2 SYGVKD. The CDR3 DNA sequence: TGTGCCATCCCAGGACTAGCAAATGAGCAGTTCTTC. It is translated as CAIPGLANEQFF.

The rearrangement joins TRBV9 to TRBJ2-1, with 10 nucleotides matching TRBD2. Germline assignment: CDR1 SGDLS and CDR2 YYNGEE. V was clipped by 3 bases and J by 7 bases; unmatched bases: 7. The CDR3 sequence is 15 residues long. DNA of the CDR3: TGTGCCAGCAGCGCGCTAGCGGGAGTTGTTAATGAGCAGTTCTTC. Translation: CASSALAGVVNEQFF.

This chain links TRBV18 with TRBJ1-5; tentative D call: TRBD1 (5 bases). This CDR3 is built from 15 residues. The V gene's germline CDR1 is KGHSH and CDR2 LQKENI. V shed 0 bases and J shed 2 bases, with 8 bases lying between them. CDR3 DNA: TGTGCCAGCTCACCACCGGGGGGTGGCAATCAGCCCCAGCATTTT. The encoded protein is CASSPPGGGNQPQHF.

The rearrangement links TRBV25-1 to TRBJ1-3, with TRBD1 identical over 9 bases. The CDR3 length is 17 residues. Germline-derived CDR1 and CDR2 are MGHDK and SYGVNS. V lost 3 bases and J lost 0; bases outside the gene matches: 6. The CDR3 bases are TGTGCCAGCAGTGATCCGGGACAGGGATACTCTGGAAACACCATATATTTT. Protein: CASSDPGQGYSGNTIYF.

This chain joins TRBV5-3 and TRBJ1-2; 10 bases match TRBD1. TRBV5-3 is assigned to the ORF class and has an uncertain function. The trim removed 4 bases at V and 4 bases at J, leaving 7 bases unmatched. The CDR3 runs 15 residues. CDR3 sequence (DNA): TGTGCCAGAAGCAACCGGGACAGGGGTGTCTATGGCTACACCTTC. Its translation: CARSNRDRGVYGYTF.